Listed here are 23 T cell receptor beta chains from one sample, sequenced in a study of PD-1 blockade in classical Hodgkin lymphoma. Clones were read by immunoSEQ multiplex PCR, and TCRdb kept only the in-frame ones, dropping some. This table has roughly 13,000 clones, 80% to 85% appearing once. Autologous stem cell transplantation was followed by relapse in every patient, and brentuximab vedotin exposure varied. Material: peripheral blood mononuclear cells (PBMCs), obtained at baseline. The receptors were gathered from a human donor with classical Hodgkin lymphoma.

The chain uses TRBV2 and TRBJ2-1; 7 bases are shared with TRBD1. Germline values: CDR1 SNHLY, CDR2 FYNNEI. The ends lost 5 bases at V and 10 bases at J; junction bases unmatched: 11. CDR3 length: 14 amino acids. The CDR3 here is CASSYDTGEREQFF. The CDR3 DNA reads TGTGCCAGCAGTTATGATACAGGGGAACGCGAGCAGTTCTTC. Variable domain in full (rest from reference TRBV2 and TRBJ2-1): EPEVTQTPSHQVTQMGQEVILRCVPISNHLYFYWYRQILGQKVEFLVSFYNNEISEKSEIFDDQFSVERPDGSNFTLKIRSTKLEDSAMYFCASSYDTGEREQFFGPGTRLTVL.

The rearrangement links TRBV28 to TRBJ1-3; D uncertain. V lost 1 base and J lost 8, with 9 bases in between. Looked up from germline, CDR1 is MDHEN and CDR2 is SYDVKM. The CDR3 is 13 residues long. The CDR3 nucleotides read TGTGCCAGCAGTTTATCCGGGTCGGACACCATATATTTT. Translating it yields CASSLSGSDTIYF.

The V call is TRBV10-3, the J call TRBJ1-1, with D unresolved. The CDR3 length is 14 residues. V was cut by 6 bases and J by 1 base, with 12 bases left in between. CDR1 is ENHRY and CDR2 is SYGVKD in the germline V gene. This chain's CDR3 is CAIRAKYENTEAFF. In nucleotides, the CDR3 is TGTGCCATCAGAGCCAAGTATGAGAACACTGAAGCTTTCTTT.

The V gene is TRBV19, the J gene TRBJ2-6, with TRBD1 identical over 7 bases. CDR3 size: 18 residues. The junction had 10 bases not matched to a gene; V was cut back by 5 bases and J by 0 bases. Germline V gene sequence: CDR1 LNHDA, CDR2 SQIVND (reference sequence). The CDR3 loop reads CASSDLRDSLSGANVLTF. CDR3 DNA sequence: TGTGCCAGTAGTGACCTCCGGGACAGCCTCTCTGGGGCCAACGTCCTGACTTTC.

The rearrangement uses TRBV9 and TRBJ2-2; D is ambiguous. V lost 0 bases, J lost 0 bases, and 3 bases lay in between. CDR1 and CDR2 (germline): SGDLS, YYNGEE. The CDR3 runs 14 residues. CDR3 bases: TGTGCCAGCAGCGTAGGTCCGAACACCGGGGAGCTGTTTTTT. Translation: CASSVGPNTGELFF.

Relative to its sample, this clone is medium-sized (0.01 to 0.1%). The gene calls are TRBV5-1 and TRBJ2-7; the D gene is possibly TRBD1 (6 bases). Germline CDR1 reads SGHRS; CDR2 reads YFSETQ. Deletions cut 3 bases from V and 2 bases from J, with 9 bases between. This CDR3 is built from 13 residues. CDR3 amino acids: CASSWDKAYEQYF. The CDR3 DNA sequence: TGCGCCAGCAGCTGGGACAAGGCCTACGAGCAGTACTTC. The full variable domain, with the rest looked up from reference TRBV5-1 and TRBJ2-7, is KAGVTQTPRYLIKTRGQQVTLSCSPISGHRSVSWYQQTPGQGLQFLFEYFSETQRNKGNFPGRFSGRQFSNSRSEMNVSTLELGDSALYLCASSWDKAYEQYFGPGTRLTVT.

The CDR3 DNA reads as TGTGCCAGCTCGGAAGCGAGTAACTATGGCTACACCTTC. Its protein product is CASSEASNYGYTF. V gene TRBV18 combines with J gene TRBJ1-2, with D uncertain. The V end was cut by 6 bases, the J end by 1 base, with 9 bases between. The CDR3 consists of 13 residues. Germline loops: CDR1 KGHSH, CDR2 LQKENI.

For the CDR3, the DNA is TGTGCCAGCAGTTCAAGGCTAAGGCGGGGGTTACCTTCCTACGAGCAGTACGTC. Amino acids: CASSSRLRRGLPSYEQYV. The rearrangement links TRBV28 to TRBJ2-7; 7 bases line up with TRBD2. The CDR3 sequence is 18 residues long. The V and J ends lost 4 bases and 1 base, in that order; junction bases with no gene match: 16. Germline lookup yields CDR1 MDHEN and CDR2 SYDVKM.

The chain recombines TRBV27 with TRBJ1-2; 10 bases map to TRBD1. This CDR3 is 13 amino acids long. Germline lookup yields CDR1 MNHEY and CDR2 SMNVEV (reference sequence). V trimming: 6 bases; J trimming: 6 bases; junction bases outside the gene matches: 4. The CDR3 region is CASRAGQGNGYTF. Here the CDR3 DNA reads TGTGCCAGCAGAGCGGGACAGGGGAATGGCTACACCTTC.

The V call is TRBV28, the J call TRBJ2-7, with D tentatively TRBD2 (5 bases). From germline, CDR1 is MDHEN and CDR2 SYDVKM. The CDR3 length is 14 residues. Trimming removed 6 bases at V and 1 base at J, with 13 bases between. The CDR3 bases are TGTGCCAGCAGCCCAGCGGCTTCATCCTACGAGCAGTACTTC. This encodes CASSPAASSYEQYF.

The chain uses TRBV18 and TRBJ1-1; D not resolved. The CDR3 runs to 13 residues. V dropped 6 bases and J dropped 0 bases, with 8 bases sitting between them. CDR1 KGHSH and CDR2 LQKENI come from the germline V gene. CDR3 residues: CASSAQVNTEAFF. DNA for the CDR3: TGTGCCAGCTCCGCTCAGGTGAACACTGAAGCTTTCTTT.

V gene TRBV2 combines with J gene TRBJ2-3, with D possibly being TRBD2 (6 bases). V gave up 8 bases and J gave up 0 bases, with 12 bases separating them. The length of the CDR3 is 14 residues. In germline, CDR1 is SNHLY, CDR2 FYNNEI. CDR3: CASPPAGSTDTQYF. CDR3 DNA sequence: TGTGCCAGCCCCCCGGCGGGAAGCACAGATACGCAGTATTTT.

Here the CDR3 reads CATWGGTEAFF. The CDR3 nucleotides read TGTGCCACCTGGGGAGGCACTGAAGCTTTCTTT. The chain has TRBV7-2 and TRBJ1-1, with D uncertain. CDR1 and CDR2 (germline): SGHTA, FQGNSA. Trimming cost V 10 bases and J 4 bases, with 10 bases left between them. The CDR3 totals 11 residues.

The rearrangement links TRBV6-1 to TRBJ1-2; D perhaps matches TRBD1 (5 bases). The germline CDR1 and CDR2 sequences are MNHNS and SASEGT. Deletions cut 4 bases from V and 5 bases from J, with 17 bases between. The length of the CDR3 is 15 residues. CDR3 coding DNA: TGTGCCAGCAGTGTCCTATTAGGGGCCTTATATGGCTACACCTTC. This encodes CASSVLLGALYGYTF.

This clone appeared once. The CDR3 region has the DNA TGTGCCAGCTCAACCGACAGAGACTATGGCTACACCTTC. Residues: CASSTDRDYGYTF. The chain has TRBV18 and TRBJ1-2; D may be TRBD1 (5 bases). CDR3 length: 13 amino acids. Deletions cut 5 bases from V and 3 bases from J, with 10 bases between. Germline CDR1 reads KGHSH; CDR2 reads LQKENI. Full variable domain (outside the CDR3, taken from reference TRBV18 and TRBJ1-2): NAGVMQNPRHLVRRRGQEARLRCSPMKGHSHVYWYRQLPEEGLKFMVYLQKENIIDESGMPKERFSAEFPKEGPSILRIQQVVRGDSAAYFCASSTDRDYGYTFGSGTRLTVV.

This sequence joins TRBV5-1 and TRBJ2-2; 9 bases are shared with TRBD2. The CDR3 has 15 residues. The V and J ends lost 4 bases and 6 bases, in that order; junction bases with no gene match: 7. The germline V gene has CDR1 SGHRS and CDR2 YFSETQ. CDR3 in amino acids: CASSPISGRPGELFF. CDR3 DNA: TGCGCCAGCAGCCCAATTAGCGGGAGACCCGGGGAGCTGTTTTTT.

CDR3 sequence reads: CASSLGTGNYGYTF. CDR3 bases: TGTGCCAGCAGCTTAGGGACAGGGAACTATGGCTACACCTTC. This chain joins TRBV7-2 and TRBJ1-2; 8 nucleotides match TRBD1. V lost 1 base and J lost 2; bases outside the gene matches: 0. CDR3 length: 14 amino acids. Per germline, CDR1 SGHTA and CDR2 FQGNSA.

The rearrangement uses TRBV5-6 and TRBJ2-3, with D tentatively TRBD2 (6 bases). CDR3 length: 13 amino acids. The V gene's germline CDR1 is SGHDT and CDR2 YYEEEE. V shed 1 base and J shed 4 bases, with 7 bases lying between them. The CDR3 here is CASSLPGADTQYF. The CDR3 DNA is TGTGCCAGCAGCTTGCCGGGGGCAGATACGCAGTATTTT. Based on the CDR3 plus reference TRBV5-6 and TRBJ2-3, the full variable domain is DAGVTQSPTHLIKTRGQQVTLRCSPKSGHDTVSWYQQALGQGPQFIFQYYEEEERQRGNFPDRFSGHQFPNYSSELNVNALLLGDSALYLCASSLPGADTQYFGPGTRLTVL.

J is TRBJ1-5 and V is TRBV7-9; 8 bases line up with TRBD1. This CDR3 region has 19 residues. Germline loops: CDR1 SEHNR, CDR2 FQNEAQ (reference sequence). V lost 3 bases and J lost 3; bases outside the gene matches: 16. The CDR3 spells CASSLGLGGGQGLNQPQHF. The CDR3 DNA follows: TGTGCCAGCAGCTTGGGGTTGGGAGGAGGACAGGGACTCAATCAGCCCCAGCATTTT.

This clone was seen just once. This rearrangement joins TRBV6-1 to TRBJ2-7; TRBD1 matches at 7 bases. Per germline, CDR1 MNHNS and CDR2 SASEGT. V was pared by 2 bases and J by 7 bases, with 5 bases of the junction left unmatched. The CDR3 extends over 13 amino acids. CDR3 nucleotide sequence: TGTGCCAGCAGTGAACGACAGGGCGGGGAGCAGTACTTC. Its protein product is CASSERQGGEQYF.

This clone is deemed medium-sized. The V and J genes are TRBV11-2 and TRBJ1-1; D not resolved. The V and J ends lost 1 base and 6 bases respectively, with 6 bases between them. CDR3 size: 12 residues. The germline CDR1 and CDR2 sequences are SGHAT and FQNNGV. As DNA, the CDR3 is TGTGCCAGCAGCTTAGGGGCTGCTGAAGCTTTCTTT. It yields the protein CASSLGAAEAFF.

This chain joins TRBV4-3 and TRBJ2-5; no clear D gene. V was trimmed by 2 bases and J by 1 base, leaving 14 bases between them. The CDR3 has 16 residues. Germline V gene lookup returns CDR1 LGHNA and CDR2 YSLEER. In nucleotides, the CDR3 is TGCGCCAGCAGCCAAAATTACGCTGGACCCCAAGAGACCCAGTACTTC. As protein: CASSQNYAGPQETQYF.

The chain employs TRBV6-6 and TRBJ1-1; 7 positions match TRBD1. CDR3 length: 16 residues. Germline trimming cut 6 bases from V and 1 base from J; bases unmatched to any gene: 11. Germline CDR1 and CDR2: MNHNY and SVGAGI (reference sequence). Written as DNA, the CDR3 is TGTGCCAGCAGGACGAAGGGGGCTCGTACGAACACTGAAGCTTTCTTT. Encoded protein: CASRTKGARTNTEAFF.